A selection of T cell receptor beta chains follows, all from one sample in a study of blood T cell repertoires in COVID-19. TCRdb's table, derived via immunoSEQ multiplex PCR, lists solely in-frame clones and lacks some. The sample carries about 39,000 clones, over 80% recorded once. Material: peripheral blood. These receptors all come from a man aged 50-59 years with active or convalescent COVID-19. Each CDR3 is given with its conserved first and last residue. The D gene is left open where the match is weak. Clone size is shown for a subset of rows, as once, few, many or a class of expanded clone.

j_call clone_size d_call v_call cdr3_nt cdr3_aa
TRBJ1-5 - - TRBV5-1 TGCGCCAGCAGCTTGACAGGCCATAGCAATCAGCCCCAGCATTTT CASSLTGHSNQPQHF
TRBJ1-2 - - TRBV28 TGTGCCAGTTACGGGAGCGCGAACTATGGCTACACCTTC CASYGSANYGYTF
TRBJ2-6 few TRBD1 TRBV5-1 TGCGCCAGCAGCTTGGAACAGGGGGCTGGGGCCAACGTCCTGACTTTC CASSLEQGAGANVLTF
TRBJ1-1 - TRBD1 TRBV11-2 TGTGCCAGCAGCTTAGAATGGGGACAGACGAACACTGAAGCTTTCTTT CASSLEWGQTNTEAFF
TRBJ1-1 - TRBD1 TRBV5-4 TGTGCCAGCTCGATTGACAGGGTGGCCACTGAAGCTTTCTTT CASSIDRVATEAFF
TRBJ1-1 - TRBD1 TRBV5-1 TGCGCCAGCAGCTTAGCAGGGGGCTTGGGCACTGAAGCTTTCTTT CASSLAGGLGTEAFF
TRBJ1-3 - - TRBV9 TGTGCCAGCAGCCCAGGACAAACCTCTGGAAACACCATATATTTT CASSPGQTSGNTIYF
TRBJ1-1 - - TRBV7-3 TGTGCCAGCAGCTTGGGCCTCGGGAACACTGAAGCTTTCTTT CASSLGLGNTEAFF
TRBJ2-1 once - TRBV2 TGTGCCAGCACTCCATCAAGGGGGGGTCTTAACAATGAGCAGTTCTTC CASTPSRGGLNNEQFF
TRBJ1-6 - - TRBV30 TGTGCCTGGAGGGGATCGGGACTCGTCAATTCACCCCTCCACTTT CAWRGSGLVNSPLHF
TRBJ1-2 - - TRBV6-5 TGTGCCAGCAGTTGGCCGGGAGGCTATGGCTACACCTTC CASSWPGGYGYTF
TRBJ1-1 - - TRBV25-1 TGTGCCAGCAGTGAATCGGTCGCAGGGAGGCGCACTGAAGCTTTCTTT CASSESVAGRRTEAFF
TRBJ2-5 - TRBD2 TRBV15 TGTGCCACCAGCAGAGATTACGCTAGCGGGGGCCAAGAGACCCAGTACTTC CATSRDYASGGQETQYF
TRBJ1-4 - - TRBV28 TGTGCCAGCAGTCCATCGCAGGCGGAAAAACTGTTTTTT CASSPSQAEKLFF
TRBJ2-3 few TRBD2 TRBV2 TGTGCCAGCAGGAATAGCGGGGGGGGCACAGATACGCAGTATTTT CASRNSGGGTDTQYF
TRBJ1-5 - - TRBV29-1 TGCAGCGTTGCCCACAGGGCCCCGAGTAGCAATCAGCCCCAGCATTTT CSVAHRAPSSNQPQHF
TRBJ2-7 few TRBD2 TRBV27 TGTGCCAGCAGTCTCAATCTAGCGGGGGTCTACGAGCAGTACTTC CASSLNLAGVYEQYF
TRBJ2-1 - - TRBV6-5 TGTGCCACCGGCACAGAAGCCTACAATGAGCAGTTCTTC CATGTEAYNEQFF
TRBJ1-1 - - TRBV7-9 TGTGCCAGCAGCTTAGACCCCGGGGGTGTCACTGAAGCTTTCTTT CASSLDPGGVTEAFF
TRBJ1-1 - - TRBV5-1 TGCGCCAGCAGCTCAATCGGGTACGGTGAAGCTTTCTTT CASSSIGYGEAFF
TRBJ1-5 once - TRBV19 TGTGCCAGTAGTGCGCACCCCAAAGGGGCCAATCAGCCCCAGCATTTT CASSAHPKGANQPQHF
TRBJ2-2 - - TRBV5-1 TGCGCCAGCAGCTTAACAGCGAGGGACACCGGGGAGCTGTTTTTT CASSLTARDTGELFF
TRBJ1-5 - - TRBV2 TGTGCCAGCAGTGGTGGCAGAAACAATCAGCCCCAGCATTTT CASSGGRNNQPQHF
TRBJ2-2 - - TRBV5-1 TGCGCCAGCAGCTCGTTTGGGGGAGGTACCGGGGAGCTGTTTTTT CASSSFGGGTGELFF
TRBJ2-5 - TRBD2 TRBV28 TGTGCCAGCAGTACGTTAGCGGGAGAAGAGACCCAGTACTTC CASSTLAGEETQYF
TRBJ1-5 - TRBD1 TRBV28 TGTGCCAGCAGGACCGGGACAGGGTATCAGCCCCAGCATTTT CASRTGTGYQPQHF
TRBJ2-2 - - TRBV28 TGTGCCATCAAGACAGCGAACACCGGGGAGCTGTTTTTT CAIKTANTGELFF
TRBJ1-4 - - TRBV3-1/TRBV3-2 TGTGCCAGCAGCCAAGACCAGGGAGGCGGCGAAAAACTGTTTTTT CASSQDQGGGEKLFF
TRBJ2-7 - - TRBV6-5 TGTGCCAGCAACCAACTACCAACCAGGGGCTACGAGCAGTACTTC CASNQLPTRGYEQYF